Following are 14 T cell receptor beta chains from one sample sequenced in a study of CD8+ T cells in alopecia areata. Reverse transcribed after extraction, RNA yielded cDNA as the sequencing template. This table comes from immunoSEQ multiplex PCR, and its TCRdb copy is limited to in-frame clones, with some not included. The data show about 180,000 clones, roughly 70% seen once. The sample in question was CD8+ T cells sorted from blood, obtained at week 0. The receptors come from a human donor with alopecia areata.

The rearrangement uses TRBV7-6 and TRBJ2-2; D may match TRBD1 or TRBD2 (5 bases each). The CDR3 spans 15 residues. Germline loops: CDR1 SGHVS, CDR2 FNYEAQ. Trimming shortened V by 9 bases and J by 6 bases, and 20 bases separated the two germline ends. DNA of the CDR3: TGTGCCAGTAAGCCGGGGCTCACCAGGTCCGGGGAGCTGTTTTTT. It encodes CASKPGLTRSGELFF.

The gene calls are TRBV30 and TRBJ2-7; D is perhaps TRBD2 (5 bases). The ends were cut back, 5 bases at V and 0 bases at J, with 14 bases in the middle. CDR3 length equals 14 residues. Per germline, CDR1 GTSNPN and CDR2 SVGIG (reference sequence). DNA of the CDR3: TGTGCCTGGGCTTTCGGGGATAGCTCCTACGAGCAGTACTTC. Protein product: CAWAFGDSSYEQYF. The variable domain in full, completed from reference TRBV30 and TRBJ2-7, reads SQTIHQWPATLVQPVGSPLSLECTVEGTSNPNLYWYRQAAGRGLQLLFYSVGIGQISSEVPQNLSASRPQDRQFILSSKKLLLSDSGFYLCAWAFGDSSYEQYFGPGTRLTVT.

This clone has a handful of counts. The gene calls are TRBV25-1 and TRBJ1-6; D is possibly TRBD1 (5 bases). Deletions cut 5 bases from V and 7 bases from J, with 9 bases between. The CDR3 loop spans 13 amino acids. Germline V gene data show CDR1 as MGHDK and CDR2 as SYGVNS. The CDR3 region is CASSRGGNSPLHF. The CDR3 DNA reads TGTGCCAGCAGTCGCGGGGGAAATTCACCCCTCCACTTT.

The V call is TRBV28, the J call TRBJ2-7; TRBD1 matches 7 bases. V was pared by 6 bases and J by 4 bases, with 15 bases of the junction left unmatched. The CDR3 has 16 amino acids. Germline V gene data show CDR1 as MDHEN and CDR2 as SYDVKM. CDR3 sequence: CASSPNLIGGGYEQYF. The CDR3 coding sequence is TGTGCCAGCAGCCCTAACCTCATAGGGGGCGGGTACGAGCAGTACTTC.

This clone appeared once. The V call is TRBV2, the J call TRBJ2-7, with D tentatively TRBD1 (6 bases). Germline-derived CDR1 and CDR2 are SNHLY and FYNNEI. Between the trimmed V and J ends, which lost 6 bases and 3 bases, there was a span of 18 bases. The CDR3 has 15 amino acids. Here the CDR3 DNA reads TGTGCCAGCAGCGCCCCCGGCGACAGGTTCTACGAGCAGTACTTC. Protein sequence: CASSAPGDRFYEQYF.

The chain carries TRBV23-1 and TRBJ1-6; TRBD1 is a possible D gene (6 bases). TRBV23-1 is marked as an open reading frame, function uncertain. Trimming shortened V by 2 bases and J by 9 bases, and 20 bases separated the two germline ends. CDR3 length equals 17 residues. CDR3 nucleotides: TGCGCCAGCAGTCAACCTCTCCCGGGACAACTAGGTTCACCCCTCCACTTT. It translates to CASSQPLPGQLGSPLHF.

The rearrangement links TRBV28 to TRBJ1-6; a possible D gene is TRBD1 (5 bases). This CDR3 region has 12 residues. CDR1 MDHEN and CDR2 SYDVKM come from the germline V gene. V shed 10 bases and J shed 10 bases, with 14 bases lying between them. The CDR3: CATYRSGSPLHF. The CDR3, as DNA: TGTGCCACCTATCGGTCAGGGTCACCCCTCCACTTT.

The chain joins TRBV6-5 to TRBJ1-5; tentatively, D is TRBD1 (5 bases). V was trimmed by 4 bases and J by 3 bases, leaving 10 bases between them. The CDR3 extends over 14 amino acids. Germline CDR1 reads MNHEY; CDR2 reads SVGAGI. The CDR3, as DNA: TGTGCCAGCAGTTTGGGACCTTTCAATCAGCCCCAGCATTTT. Translated, it gives CASSLGPFNQPQHF.

The chain uses TRBV27 and TRBJ1-1; 7 bases line up with TRBD1. The CDR3 sequence is 15 residues long. V dropped 5 bases and J dropped 3; count of bases not matched to a gene: 9. From germline, CDR1 is MNHEY and CDR2 SMNVEV (reference sequence). The CDR3 protein is CASSVNRGSDTEAFF. The DNA for the CDR3 is TGTGCCAGCAGTGTCAACAGGGGTTCGGACACTGAAGCTTTCTTT.

V usage is TRBV5-6 and J usage is TRBJ1-5, with 7 bases that match TRBD1. The V gene's germline CDR1 is SGHDT and CDR2 YYEEEE. After removal of 2 bases from V and 5 bases from J, the junction contained 10 bases not matched to a gene. The CDR3 covers 16 residues. The CDR3 region is CASSFGVGTVHQPQHF. In DNA, the CDR3 is TGTGCCAGCAGCTTTGGGGTCGGGACAGTTCATCAGCCCCAGCATTTT.

This clone was seen more than once but under ten times. The J gene is TRBJ2-6, the V gene TRBV4-1, with TRBD2 identical over 9 bases. This CDR3 spans 20 amino acids. Trimming removed 3 bases from V and 0 bases from J; junction bases left unmatched: 12. Germline V gene data show CDR1 as MGHRA and CDR2 as YSYEKL. The chain's CDR3 is CASSQTTLSGGPSGANVLTF. CDR3 in DNA: TGCGCCAGCAGCCAGACTACCCTTAGCGGGGGCCCCTCTGGGGCCAACGTCCTGACTTTC.

The J gene is TRBJ2-5, the V gene TRBV4-1, with TRBD1 identical over 7 bases. CDR1 MGHRA and CDR2 YSYEKL come from the germline V gene. The ends lost 4 bases at V and 1 base at J; junction bases unmatched: 3. The CDR3 is made up of 14 amino acids. This CDR3 is CASSPGTAQETQYF. CDR3 sequence (DNA): TGCGCCAGCAGCCCTGGGACAGCCCAAGAGACCCAGTACTTC.

This clone was observed a single time. The V and J genes are TRBV30 and TRBJ2-5; TRBD2 agrees at 7 bases. This CDR3 spans 14 amino acids. Germline CDR1 GTSNPN, CDR2 SVGIG (reference sequence). Germline trimming cut 2 bases from V and 2 bases from J; bases unmatched to any gene: 5. CDR3 in DNA: TGTGCCTGGAGTTGGGCTAGCGGACAAGAGACCCAGTACTTC. Translating gives CAWSWASGQETQYF.

The chain employs TRBV2 and TRBJ2-3; 9 bases line up with TRBD2. V lost 6 bases to trimming and J lost 1 base; unmatched junction nucleotides: 2. The germline CDR1 and CDR2 sequences are SNHLY and FYNNEI. The CDR3 length is 14 residues. As DNA, the CDR3 is TGTGCCAGCAGGAGACTAGCGGGCACAGATACGCAGTATTTT. Its translation: CASRRLAGTDTQYF.